Listed below are T cell receptor beta chains from one sample, sequenced in a study of CD4 T cells in relation to SARS-CoV-2 and coronaviruses. Generated by immunoSEQ multiplex PCR, the TCRdb table keeps only in-frame clones and is missing some. The sample has about 39,000 clones, 77% seen once. The antigens these receptors bind are not known. The material sequenced was memory CD4+ T cells from PBMCs, cultured in vitro. The receptor set was obtained from an adult with COVID-19. Each CDR3 is given with its conserved first and last residue. Fields, in order: D gene, V gene, clone size, J gene, CDR3 protein, CDR3 DNA. The D gene is left open where the match is weak. Clone size appears in some rows only: once, few, many, or a class for an expanded clone.

D gene: TRBD2; V gene: TRBV5-6; clone size: .; J gene: TRBJ2-2; CDR3 protein: CASSPGELAGVTGELFF; CDR3 DNA: TGTGCCAGCAGCCCGGGGGAGCTAGCGGGAGTTACCGGGGAGCTGTTTTTT
D gene: .; V gene: TRBV13; clone size: few; J gene: TRBJ2-7; CDR3 protein: CASSGSGPPHGEQYF; CDR3 DNA: TGTGCCAGCAGCGGGTCAGGGCCCCCTCATGGGGAGCAGTACTTC
D gene: .; V gene: TRBV5-1; clone size: .; J gene: TRBJ2-6; CDR3 protein: CASSLQGSGANVLTF; CDR3 DNA: TGCGCCAGCAGCTTACAGGGATCCGGGGCCAACGTCCTGACTTTC
D gene: TRBD2; V gene: TRBV5-8; clone size: .; J gene: TRBJ2-3; CDR3 protein: CASSFGTSGRHTQYF; CDR3 DNA: TGTGCCAGCAGCTTCGGGACTAGCGGGAGACATACGCAGTATTTT
D gene: TRBD1; V gene: TRBV27; clone size: .; J gene: TRBJ2-3; CDR3 protein: CASSFRRQGSTDTQYF; CDR3 DNA: TGTGCCAGCAGTTTCAGGCGACAGGGATCGACAGATACGCAGTATTTT
D gene: .; V gene: TRBV7-9; clone size: .; J gene: TRBJ2-7; CDR3 protein: CASSQGGFTYEQYF; CDR3 DNA: TGTGCCAGCAGCCAAGGGGGGTTTACCTACGAGCAGTACTTC
D gene: TRBD1; V gene: TRBV4-2; clone size: medium-sized; J gene: TRBJ1-1; CDR3 protein: CASSQVGDRDWGEAFF; CDR3 DNA: TGTGCCAGCAGCCAAGTGGGGGACAGGGATTGGGGTGAAGCTTTCTTT
D gene: .; V gene: TRBV4-1; clone size: .; J gene: TRBJ2-3; CDR3 protein: CASSLLAPLSLDTQYF; CDR3 DNA: TGCGCCAGCAGCCTATTAGCGCCCCTAAGTCTGGATACGCAGTATTTT
D gene: TRBD2; V gene: TRBV9; clone size: .; J gene: TRBJ2-1; CDR3 protein: CASSVEREADYNEQFF; CDR3 DNA: TGTGCCAGCAGCGTAGAGCGGGAGGCGGACTACAATGAGCAGTTCTTC
D gene: TRBD1; V gene: TRBV7-2; clone size: .; J gene: TRBJ1-2; CDR3 protein: CASSLERQGYGYTF; CDR3 DNA: TGTGCCAGCAGCTTAGAGCGACAGGGCTATGGCTACACCTTC
D gene: TRBD1; V gene: TRBV27; clone size: .; J gene: TRBJ1-4; CDR3 protein: CASSLGKTGLLEKLFF; CDR3 DNA: TGTGCCAGCAGTTTAGGGAAGACAGGGTTGCTAGAAAAACTGTTTTTT
D gene: TRBD2; V gene: TRBV27; clone size: few; J gene: TRBJ2-1; CDR3 protein: CASRPPLAGANEQFF; CDR3 DNA: TGTGCCAGCAGGCCCCCCCTAGCGGGAGCCAATGAGCAGTTCTTC
D gene: TRBD1; V gene: TRBV18; clone size: .; J gene: TRBJ2-5; CDR3 protein: CASSRTGGRETQYF; CDR3 DNA: TGTGCCAGCTCAAGGACAGGGGGCCGAGAGACCCAGTACTTC
D gene: TRBD2; V gene: TRBV5-4; clone size: .; J gene: TRBJ2-2; CDR3 protein: CASSSGTSGYNTGELFF; CDR3 DNA: TGTGCCAGCAGCTCTGGGACTAGCGGTTATAACACCGGGGAGCTGTTTTTT
D gene: TRBD2; V gene: TRBV6-1; clone size: .; J gene: TRBJ2-1; CDR3 protein: CASSERAGGRGEQFF; CDR3 DNA: TGTGCCAGCAGTGAAAGGGCGGGAGGGCGAGGTGAGCAGTTCTTC
D gene: .; V gene: TRBV19; clone size: few; J gene: TRBJ1-5; CDR3 protein: CASSKGDISPQHF; CDR3 DNA: TGTGCCAGTAGTAAGGGGGACATTAGCCCCCAGCATTTT
D gene: .; V gene: TRBV2; clone size: .; J gene: TRBJ2-3; CDR3 protein: CASSLVADTQYF; CDR3 DNA: TGTGCCAGCTCCCTTGTCGCAGATACGCAGTATTTT
D gene: TRBD2; V gene: TRBV6-5; clone size: .; J gene: TRBJ2-7; CDR3 protein: CASSYLRTSGIYEQYF; CDR3 DNA: TGTGCCAGCAGTTACCTTAGGACTAGCGGGATCTACGAGCAGTACTTC
D gene: TRBD1; V gene: TRBV9; clone size: .; J gene: TRBJ2-1; CDR3 protein: CASSGPSGTEYNEQFF; CDR3 DNA: TGTGCCAGCAGCGGACCGTCCGGGACAGAATACAATGAGCAGTTCTTC
D gene: .; V gene: TRBV3-1/TRBV3-2; clone size: .; J gene: TRBJ1-1; CDR3 protein: CASSQGREAFF; CDR3 DNA: TGTGCCAGCAGCCAAGGGAGGGAAGCTTTCTTT
D gene: .; V gene: TRBV9; clone size: once; J gene: TRBJ2-3; CDR3 protein: CASSANPSTDTQYF; CDR3 DNA: TGTGCCAGCAGCGCGAACCCAAGCACAGATACGCAGTATTTT
D gene: .; V gene: TRBV10-2; clone size: .; J gene: TRBJ2-3; CDR3 protein: CASSPFTDTQYF; CDR3 DNA: TGCGCCAGCAGTCCATTCACAGATACGCAGTATTTT
D gene: TRBD1; V gene: TRBV3-1/TRBV3-2; clone size: .; J gene: TRBJ1-6; CDR3 protein: CASSTTGAINSPLHF; CDR3 DNA: TGTGCCAGCAGCACGACAGGGGCGATAAATTCACCCCTCCACTTT
D gene: .; V gene: TRBV18; clone size: .; J gene: TRBJ2-5; CDR3 protein: CASSRTRQETQYF; CDR3 DNA: TGTGCCAGCTCACGTACCAGACAAGAGACCCAGTACTTC
D gene: .; V gene: TRBV7-8; clone size: .; J gene: TRBJ2-7; CDR3 protein: CASSPPNREEQYF; CDR3 DNA: TGTGCCAGCAGCCCACCAAACAGGGAAGAGCAGTACTTC
D gene: .; V gene: TRBV3-1/TRBV3-2; clone size: .; J gene: TRBJ2-1; CDR3 protein: CASSREITGRTYNEQFF; CDR3 DNA: TGTGCCAGCAGCCGAGAGATAACAGGGCGAACCTACAATGAGCAGTTCTTC
D gene: .; V gene: TRBV6-6; clone size: medium-sized; J gene: TRBJ2-7; CDR3 protein: CASSYASSYGQYF; CDR3 DNA: TGTGCCAGCAGTTACGCTTCTAGCTATGGGCAGTACTTC
D gene: .; V gene: TRBV5-4; clone size: .; J gene: TRBJ1-2; CDR3 protein: CASSEGTYGYTF; CDR3 DNA: TGTGCCAGCAGCGAGGGGACGTATGGCTACACCTTC
D gene: TRBD2; V gene: TRBV10-3; clone size: .; J gene: TRBJ2-3; CDR3 protein: CAISEPRGDIAGSTDTQYF; CDR3 DNA: TGTGCCATCAGTGAGCCTCGAGGAGATATAGCGGGTAGCACAGATACGCAGTATTTT
D gene: TRBD2; V gene: TRBV24-1; clone size: .; J gene: TRBJ2-5; CDR3 protein: CATSDPRAGGPGPQETQYF; CDR3 DNA: TGTGCCACCAGTGATCCACGGGCGGGAGGGCCGGGACCCCAAGAGACCCAGTACTTC
D gene: .; V gene: TRBV7-2; clone size: .; J gene: TRBJ2-3; CDR3 protein: CASSLSTDTQYF; CDR3 DNA: TGTGCCAGCAGCTTGAGCACAGATACGCAGTATTTT